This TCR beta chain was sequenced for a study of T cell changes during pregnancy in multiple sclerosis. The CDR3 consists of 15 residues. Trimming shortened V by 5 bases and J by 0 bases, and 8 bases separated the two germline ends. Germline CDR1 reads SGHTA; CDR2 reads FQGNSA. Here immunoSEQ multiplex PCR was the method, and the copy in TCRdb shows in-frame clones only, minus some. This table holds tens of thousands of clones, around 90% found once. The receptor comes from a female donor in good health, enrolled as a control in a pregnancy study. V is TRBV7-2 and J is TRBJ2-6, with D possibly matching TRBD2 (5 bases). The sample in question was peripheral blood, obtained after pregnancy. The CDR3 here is CASSRRDSGANVLTF. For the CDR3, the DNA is TGTGCCAGCAGCCGCCGGGACTCTGGGGCCAACGTCCTGACTTTC. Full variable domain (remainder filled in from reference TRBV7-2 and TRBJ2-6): GAGVSQSPSNKVTEKGKDVELRCDPISGHTALYWYRQSLGQGLEFLIYFQGNSAPDKSGLPSDRFSAERTGGSVSTLTIQRTQQEDSAVYLCASSRRDSGANVLTFGAGSRLTVL.